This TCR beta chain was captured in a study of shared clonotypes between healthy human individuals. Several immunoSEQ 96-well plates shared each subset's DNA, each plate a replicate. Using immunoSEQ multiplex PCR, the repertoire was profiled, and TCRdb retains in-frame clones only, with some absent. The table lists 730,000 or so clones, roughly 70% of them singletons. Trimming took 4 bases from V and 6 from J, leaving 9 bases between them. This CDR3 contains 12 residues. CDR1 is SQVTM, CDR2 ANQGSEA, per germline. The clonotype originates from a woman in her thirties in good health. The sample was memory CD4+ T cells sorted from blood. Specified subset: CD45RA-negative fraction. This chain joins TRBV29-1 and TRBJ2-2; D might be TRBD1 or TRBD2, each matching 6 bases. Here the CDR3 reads CSVVRGAGELFF. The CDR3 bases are TGCAGCGTTGTGAGGGGGGCCGGGGAGCTGTTTTTT.